This T cell receptor (beta chain) stems from a study of cytomegalovirus exposure and HLA in healthy donors. Study-wide points: The classifier, whose performance was assessed in both the original and validation cohorts, reportedly diagnosed cytomegalovirus status with high specificity and sensitivity. Clusters of TCRs from the first cohort tended to co-occur in the approximately 130 validation repertoires (as a later analysis found).

The table came from immunoSEQ multiplex PCR; TCRdb's copy has only in-frame clones and leaves some out. The sample has approximately 220,000 clones, more than 75% seen once; the top ten hold about 2.5%. This CDR3 has 15 amino acids. Per the germline V gene, CDR1 is SGHTA and CDR2 is FQGNSA. Trimming pared 6 bases from V and 3 bases from J, leaving 16 bases between. Note on this clone: Its antigen is as yet unknown.

The sequence derives from a man between 18 and 35 years old in good health and CMV-seronegative. The sequenced sample was PBMCs. The V and J genes are TRBV7-2 and TRBJ2-3, with D perhaps matching TRBD2 (6 bases). The CDR3 loop reads CASRLTGGRTDTQYF. The CDR3 DNA reads TGTGCCAGCAGATTGACTGGGGGGAGAACAGATACGCAGTATTTT.